The entry below gives a single T cell receptor (beta chain) sequence along with its context. The sample originates from a study of blood T cells in healthy people across ages. Each donor supplied around 9.6 milliliters of peripheral blood. Primers used in a second PCR of about 6 to 11 cycles were a sample-barcoded 5' primer and a J-beta primer mix. MiXCR was run by TCRdb on the 5' RACE reads, yielding one entry per CDR3 protein. Of under 850,000 distinct CDR3 sequences in the sample, about 36% are singletons; the top ten hold approximately 12%. There are 17 residues in the CDR3. V trimming: 1 base; J trimming: 2 bases; junction bases outside the gene matches: 7. Germline V CDR1 and CDR2: SGHTA, FQGNSA.

Material: blood. This chain uses TRBV7-2 with TRBJ2-3; 9 positions match TRBD2. The sequence was obtained from a man younger than 30 in good health. DNA for the CDR3: TGTGCCAGCAGCTTAGAGGCTAGCGGGACCACCACAGATACGCAGTATTTT. Translating it yields CASSLEASGTTTDTQYF.